The rows below give T cell receptor beta chains drawn from one sample of a study of a mutant IDH1 vaccine in newly diagnosed glioma. Data came from immunoSEQ multiplex PCR; TCRdb stores just in-frame clones and leaves some out. The top ten hold less than 7.5% of the sample, which has around 53,000 clones, more than 60% seen once. Their antigens remain unidentified. Source: PBMCs, taken from a glioma patient whose treatment included an IDH1 peptide vaccine. Receptor source: a man aged 40-50 years with glioma. Both conserved end residues are part of each CDR3. Fields, in order: J gene, V gene, D gene, clone size, CDR3 protein, CDR3 DNA. D genes are given only for firm matches. Not all rows give a size; the values are once, few, many and, for expanded clones, a class.

j_call: TRBJ2-3; v_call: TRBV10-3; d_call: -; clone_size: -; cdr3_aa: CAISETDTQYF; cdr3_nt: TGTGCCATCAGTGAGACAGATACGCAGTATTTT
j_call: TRBJ1-2; v_call: TRBV5-1; d_call: -; clone_size: -; cdr3_aa: CASSLEQTYGYTF; cdr3_nt: TGCGCCAGCAGCTTGGAACAGACCTATGGCTACACCTTC
j_call: TRBJ1-2; v_call: TRBV29-1; d_call: TRBD1; clone_size: -; cdr3_aa: CSVENPYRGGYTF; cdr3_nt: TGCAGCGTTGAAAATCCCTACAGGGGTGGCTACACCTTC
j_call: TRBJ2-7; v_call: TRBV13; d_call: -; clone_size: once; cdr3_aa: CASSSSGWNSYEQYF; cdr3_nt: TGTGCCAGCAGCTCCTCCGGCTGGAACTCCTACGAGCAGTACTTC
j_call: TRBJ2-2; v_call: TRBV18; d_call: -; clone_size: once; cdr3_aa: CASSPSMNTGELFF; cdr3_nt: TGTGCCAGCTCACCATCGATGAACACCGGGGAGCTGTTTTTT
j_call: TRBJ1-5; v_call: TRBV2; d_call: TRBD1; clone_size: -; cdr3_aa: CASSLTGATNQPQHF; cdr3_nt: TGTGCCAGCAGCCTGACAGGGGCCACCAATCAGCCCCAGCATTTT
j_call: TRBJ2-1; v_call: TRBV7-2; d_call: TRBD2; clone_size: once; cdr3_aa: CASSLGGPGGNEQFF; cdr3_nt: TGTGCCAGCAGCTTAGGGGGGCCGGGAGGGAATGAGCAGTTCTTC
j_call: TRBJ2-6; v_call: TRBV7-3; d_call: -; clone_size: -; cdr3_aa: CASREGDLFSGANVLTF; cdr3_nt: TGTGCCAGCAGGGAAGGGGATCTCTTCTCTGGGGCCAACGTCCTGACTTTC
j_call: TRBJ2-5; v_call: TRBV2; d_call: -; clone_size: -; cdr3_aa: CASSGSETQYF; cdr3_nt: TGTGCCAGCAGTGGGTCCGAGACCCAGTACTTC
j_call: TRBJ1-4; v_call: TRBV6-1; d_call: -; clone_size: -; cdr3_aa: CASSEGGGSNEKLFF; cdr3_nt: TGTGCCAGCAGTGAAGGTGGAGGCTCTAATGAAAAACTGTTTTTT
j_call: TRBJ1-4; v_call: TRBV7-2; d_call: -; clone_size: few; cdr3_aa: CASSLRRGRLEKLFF; cdr3_nt: TGTGCCAGCAGCCTCAGACGCGGGCGATTAGAAAAACTGTTTTTT
j_call: TRBJ2-1; v_call: TRBV10-3; d_call: TRBD2; clone_size: -; cdr3_aa: CAISSGENNEQFF; cdr3_nt: TGTGCCATCTCGAGCGGGGAGAACAATGAGCAGTTCTTC
j_call: TRBJ2-7; v_call: TRBV6-5; d_call: -; clone_size: -; cdr3_aa: CASSYSAGFNYEQYF; cdr3_nt: TGTGCCAGCAGTTACTCAGCAGGGTTTAACTACGAGCAGTACTTC
j_call: TRBJ1-5; v_call: TRBV7-2; d_call: -; clone_size: -; cdr3_aa: CASSRRAGDNQPQHF; cdr3_nt: TGTGCCAGCAGCAGGAGGGCAGGAGACAATCAGCCCCAGCATTTT
j_call: TRBJ2-3; v_call: TRBV14; d_call: -; clone_size: -; cdr3_aa: CASSQEIWGPTDTQYF; cdr3_nt: TGTGCCAGCAGCCAAGAAATCTGGGGGCCCACAGATACGCAGTATTTT
j_call: TRBJ2-7; v_call: TRBV27; d_call: -; clone_size: -; cdr3_aa: CASSFQGGQQYF; cdr3_nt: TGTGCCAGCAGTTTTCAAGGAGGGCAGCAGTACTTC
j_call: TRBJ1-4; v_call: TRBV7-2; d_call: -; clone_size: -; cdr3_aa: CASRAPGGHNEKLFF; cdr3_nt: TGTGCCAGCAGAGCCCCCGGGGGGCATAATGAAAAACTGTTTTTT
j_call: TRBJ2-7; v_call: TRBV29-1; d_call: -; clone_size: -; cdr3_aa: CSVGHSSYEQYF; cdr3_nt: TGCAGCGTTGGGCACAGCTCCTACGAGCAGTACTTC
j_call: TRBJ1-4; v_call: TRBV25-1; d_call: -; clone_size: few; cdr3_aa: CASSDGEKLFF; cdr3_nt: TGTGCCAGCAGTGATGGTGAAAAACTGTTTTTT
j_call: TRBJ2-5; v_call: TRBV28; d_call: TRBD1; clone_size: -; cdr3_aa: CASRTGVAGEWSTQYF; cdr3_nt: TGTGCCAGCAGGACAGGGGTGGCAGGGGAGTGGTCGACCCAGTACTTC
j_call: TRBJ1-2; v_call: TRBV19; d_call: -; clone_size: -; cdr3_aa: CASSIRGLEAGTYGYTF; cdr3_nt: TGTGCCAGTAGTATTCGGGGATTGGAGGCAGGCACCTATGGCTACACCTTC
j_call: TRBJ1-5; v_call: TRBV10-3; d_call: -; clone_size: -; cdr3_aa: CAIMRDLNQPQHF; cdr3_nt: TGTGCCATCATGCGGGACTTAAATCAGCCCCAGCATTTT
j_call: TRBJ2-7; v_call: TRBV6-5; d_call: -; clone_size: -; cdr3_aa: CASSSMREQYF; cdr3_nt: TGTGCCAGCAGCTCAATGCGGGAGCAGTACTTC
j_call: TRBJ2-4; v_call: TRBV23-1; d_call: -; clone_size: -; cdr3_aa: CASSHKTRDTQNIQYF; cdr3_nt: TGCGCCAGCAGTCACAAAACCCGGGACACCCAAAACATTCAGTACTTC
j_call: TRBJ1-4; v_call: TRBV5-1; d_call: -; clone_size: few; cdr3_aa: CASPTRGATNEKLFF; cdr3_nt: TGCGCCAGCCCAACGCGTGGGGCAACTAATGAAAAACTGTTTTTT
j_call: TRBJ2-1; v_call: TRBV14; d_call: -; clone_size: -; cdr3_aa: CASSQVGPPEQFF; cdr3_nt: TGTGCCAGCAGCCAAGTCGGACCTCCCGAGCAGTTCTTC
j_call: TRBJ1-2; v_call: TRBV7-2; d_call: -; clone_size: few; cdr3_aa: CASSRPQGIGYTF; cdr3_nt: TGTGCCAGCAGCCGCCCGCAGGGAATTGGCTACACCTTC
j_call: TRBJ1-1; v_call: TRBV6-6; d_call: -; clone_size: once; cdr3_aa: CASSKGIWNTEAFF; cdr3_nt: TGTGCCAGCAGTAAGGGGATTTGGAACACTGAAGCTTTCTTT
j_call: TRBJ1-5; v_call: TRBV10-3; d_call: -; clone_size: -; cdr3_aa: CAISDNNQPQHF; cdr3_nt: TGTGCCATCAGTGACAACAATCAGCCCCAGCATTTT
j_call: TRBJ1-6; v_call: TRBV14; d_call: -; clone_size: -; cdr3_aa: CASSQVGRIVPLHF; cdr3_nt: TGTGCCAGCAGCCAAGTAGGACGGATAGTTCCCCTCCACTTT
j_call: TRBJ2-6; v_call: TRBV30; d_call: -; clone_size: -; cdr3_aa: CAWSPGAYSGANVLTF; cdr3_nt: TGTGCCTGGAGTCCCGGTGCCTACTCTGGGGCCAACGTCCTGACTTTC
j_call: TRBJ2-5; v_call: TRBV13; d_call: -; clone_size: -; cdr3_aa: CASSLLQPGETQYF; cdr3_nt: TGTGCCAGCAGCTTGCTTCAGCCCGGGGAGACCCAGTACTTC
j_call: TRBJ1-3; v_call: TRBV6-1; d_call: -; clone_size: -; cdr3_aa: CASSRGHATGNTIYF; cdr3_nt: TGTGCCAGCAGTCGTGGACATGCCACTGGAAACACCATATATTTT
j_call: TRBJ1-2; v_call: TRBV10-1; d_call: -; clone_size: -; cdr3_aa: CASSGQTNYGYTF; cdr3_nt: TGCGCCAGCAGTGGACAAACTAACTATGGCTACACCTTC
j_call: TRBJ1-4; v_call: TRBV13; d_call: -; clone_size: -; cdr3_aa: CASRRRGADLTNEKLFF; cdr3_nt: TGTGCCAGCAGGCGGCGGGGGGCCGATCTCACTAATGAAAAACTGTTTTTT
j_call: TRBJ1-2; v_call: TRBV7-9; d_call: -; clone_size: -; cdr3_aa: CASSVDTGYTF; cdr3_nt: TGTGCCAGCAGCGTAGACACCGGCTACACCTTC
j_call: TRBJ2-7; v_call: TRBV29-1; d_call: -; clone_size: -; cdr3_aa: CSGAGGAYEQYF; cdr3_nt: TGCAGCGGTGCCGGGGGAGCATACGAGCAGTACTTC
j_call: TRBJ1-1; v_call: TRBV7-9; d_call: -; clone_size: -; cdr3_aa: CASSLAPGNGAFF; cdr3_nt: TGTGCCAGCAGCTTAGCGCCTGGCAATGGAGCTTTCTTT
j_call: TRBJ1-5; v_call: TRBV23-1; d_call: -; clone_size: -; cdr3_aa: CASSQLTNQPQHF; cdr3_nt: TGCGCCAGCAGTCAATTAACGAATCAGCCCCAGCATTTT
j_call: TRBJ2-5; v_call: TRBV7-9; d_call: -; clone_size: -; cdr3_aa: CASSRRLQETQYF; cdr3_nt: TGTGCCAGCTCTCGTAGGCTCCAAGAGACCCAGTACTTC
j_call: TRBJ2-7; v_call: TRBV5-5; d_call: -; clone_size: once; cdr3_aa: CASSLEGGRGRIYEQYF; cdr3_nt: TGTGCCAGCAGCTTGGAGGGGGGCAGGGGCCGAATCTACGAGCAGTACTTC
j_call: TRBJ2-3; v_call: TRBV2; d_call: TRBD2; clone_size: -; cdr3_aa: CASRSRGADTQYF; cdr3_nt: TGTGCCAGCAGGTCGCGGGGGGCAGATACGCAGTATTTT
j_call: TRBJ1-1; v_call: TRBV14; d_call: -; clone_size: -; cdr3_aa: CASSQDHGQLSEAFF; cdr3_nt: TGTGCCAGCAGCCAAGATCACGGACAGCTCTCTGAAGCTTTCTTT
j_call: TRBJ2-5; v_call: TRBV29-1; d_call: -; clone_size: -; cdr3_aa: CSVEESSGVPETQYF; cdr3_nt: TGCAGCGTTGAAGAATCGTCCGGTGTCCCAGAGACCCAGTACTTC
j_call: TRBJ2-7; v_call: TRBV19; d_call: TRBD1; clone_size: -; cdr3_aa: CASSIEGETGVSSYEQYF; cdr3_nt: TGTGCCAGTAGTATAGAGGGAGAGACAGGGGTGAGTTCCTACGAGCAGTACTTC
j_call: TRBJ1-2; v_call: TRBV5-6; d_call: TRBD1; clone_size: -; cdr3_aa: CASSFPGTDFGGYTF; cdr3_nt: TGTGCCAGCAGCTTCCCCGGGACAGATTTCGGGGGCTACACCTTC
j_call: TRBJ2-2; v_call: TRBV4-2; d_call: TRBD2; clone_size: -; cdr3_aa: CASSPRLAGALNTGELFF; cdr3_nt: TGTGCCAGCAGCCCGAGACTAGCGGGCGCACTAAACACCGGGGAGCTGTTTTTT
j_call: TRBJ1-6; v_call: TRBV5-1; d_call: -; clone_size: -; cdr3_aa: CASSLAGLNSPLHF; cdr3_nt: TGCGCCAGCAGCTTGGCCGGGTTAAATTCACCCCTCCACTTT
j_call: TRBJ2-7; v_call: TRBV30; d_call: -; clone_size: -; cdr3_aa: CAWSVGPSEQYF; cdr3_nt: TGTGCCTGGAGTGTGGGGCCATCCGAGCAGTACTTC
j_call: TRBJ1-5; v_call: TRBV4-1; d_call: -; clone_size: -; cdr3_aa: CASSQESGRQPQHF; cdr3_nt: TGCGCCAGCAGCCAAGAATCAGGGCGGCAGCCCCAGCATTTT
j_call: TRBJ2-1; v_call: TRBV5-4; d_call: -; clone_size: -; cdr3_aa: CASSSRRTDNEQFF; cdr3_nt: TGTGCCAGCAGCTCCCGACGGACAGACAATGAGCAGTTCTTC
j_call: TRBJ2-1; v_call: TRBV5-4; d_call: TRBD2; clone_size: -; cdr3_aa: CASIRSGGAGNEQFF; cdr3_nt: TGTGCCAGCATCAGAAGCGGGGGGGCCGGTAATGAGCAGTTCTTC
j_call: TRBJ2-7; v_call: TRBV5-6; d_call: -; clone_size: -; cdr3_aa: CASSFAYEQYF; cdr3_nt: TGTGCCAGCAGCTTTGCGTACGAGCAGTACTTC
j_call: TRBJ1-4; v_call: TRBV19; d_call: -; clone_size: few; cdr3_aa: CASSGSPLDEKLFF; cdr3_nt: TGTGCCAGTAGTGGTTCCCCCCTAGATGAAAAACTGTTTTTT